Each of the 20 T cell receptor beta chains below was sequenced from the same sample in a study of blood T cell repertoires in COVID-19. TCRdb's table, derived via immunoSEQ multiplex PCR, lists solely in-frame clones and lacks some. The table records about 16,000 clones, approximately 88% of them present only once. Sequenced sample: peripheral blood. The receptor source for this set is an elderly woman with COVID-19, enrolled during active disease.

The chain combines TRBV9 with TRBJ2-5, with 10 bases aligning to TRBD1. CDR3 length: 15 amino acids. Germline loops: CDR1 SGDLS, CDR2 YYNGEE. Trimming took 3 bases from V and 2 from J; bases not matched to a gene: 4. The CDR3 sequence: CASSGGTGAQETQYF. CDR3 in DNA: TGTGCCAGCAGCGGGGGGACAGGGGCGCAAGAGACCCAGTACTTC.

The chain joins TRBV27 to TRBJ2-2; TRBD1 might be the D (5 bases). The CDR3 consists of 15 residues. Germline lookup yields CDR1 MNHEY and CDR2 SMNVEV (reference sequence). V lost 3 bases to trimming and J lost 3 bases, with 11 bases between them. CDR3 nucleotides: TGTGCCAGCAGTTTTGGGGCGTGGGACACCGGGGAGCTGTTTTTT. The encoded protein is CASSFGAWDTGELFF.

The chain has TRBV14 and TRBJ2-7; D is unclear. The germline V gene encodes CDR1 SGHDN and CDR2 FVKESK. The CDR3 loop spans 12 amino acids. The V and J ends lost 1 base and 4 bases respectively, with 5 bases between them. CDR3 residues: CASSQVRYEQYF. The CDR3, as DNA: TGTGCCAGCAGCCAAGTGCGATACGAGCAGTACTTC.

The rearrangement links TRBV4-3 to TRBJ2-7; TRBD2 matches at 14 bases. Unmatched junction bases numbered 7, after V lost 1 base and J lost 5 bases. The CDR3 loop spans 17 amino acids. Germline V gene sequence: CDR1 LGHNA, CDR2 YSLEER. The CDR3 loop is CASSQVGLAGVGDEQYF. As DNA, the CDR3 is TGCGCCAGCAGCCAAGTGGGACTAGCGGGAGTGGGCGACGAGCAGTACTTC.

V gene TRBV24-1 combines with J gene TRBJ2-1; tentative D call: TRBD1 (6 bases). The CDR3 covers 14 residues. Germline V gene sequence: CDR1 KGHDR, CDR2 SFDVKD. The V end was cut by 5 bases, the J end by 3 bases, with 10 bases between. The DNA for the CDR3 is TGTGCCACCAGTGGGGACACTCTCTACAATGAGCAGTTCTTC. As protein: CATSGDTLYNEQFF.

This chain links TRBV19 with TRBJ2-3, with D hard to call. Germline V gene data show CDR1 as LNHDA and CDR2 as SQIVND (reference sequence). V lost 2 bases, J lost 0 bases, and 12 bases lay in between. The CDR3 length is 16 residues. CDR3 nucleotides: TGTGCCAGTAGTATATTTGGGCAGCCTAGCACAGATACGCAGTATTTT. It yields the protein CASSIFGQPSTDTQYF.

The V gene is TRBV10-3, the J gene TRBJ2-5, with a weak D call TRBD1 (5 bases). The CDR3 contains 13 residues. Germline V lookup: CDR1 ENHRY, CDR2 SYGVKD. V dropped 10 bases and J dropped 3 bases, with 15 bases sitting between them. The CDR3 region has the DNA TGTGCCACCTCCGGCAGGGCGGAAGAGACCCAGTACTTC. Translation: CATSGRAEETQYF.

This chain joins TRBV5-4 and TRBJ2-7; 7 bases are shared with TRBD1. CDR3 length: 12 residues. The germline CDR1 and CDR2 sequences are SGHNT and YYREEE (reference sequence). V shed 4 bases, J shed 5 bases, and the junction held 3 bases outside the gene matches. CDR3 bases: TGTGCCAGCAGCCTTACAGGGGACGAGCAGTACTTC. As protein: CASSLTGDEQYF.

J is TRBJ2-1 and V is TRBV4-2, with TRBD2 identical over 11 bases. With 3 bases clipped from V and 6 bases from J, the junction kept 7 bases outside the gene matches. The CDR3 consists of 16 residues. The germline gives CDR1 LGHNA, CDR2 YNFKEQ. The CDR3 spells CASSQVSGRVPNEQFF. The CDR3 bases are TGTGCCAGCAGCCAGGTTAGCGGGAGGGTGCCCAATGAGCAGTTCTTC.

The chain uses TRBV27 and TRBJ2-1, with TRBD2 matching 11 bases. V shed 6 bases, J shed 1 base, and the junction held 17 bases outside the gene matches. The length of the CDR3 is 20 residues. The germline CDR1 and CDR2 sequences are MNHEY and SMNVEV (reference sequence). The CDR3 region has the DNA TGTGCCAGCAGCGTCACACCGGGACAGAGGACTAGCGGGTCCTACAATGAGCAGTTCTTC. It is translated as CASSVTPGQRTSGSYNEQFF.

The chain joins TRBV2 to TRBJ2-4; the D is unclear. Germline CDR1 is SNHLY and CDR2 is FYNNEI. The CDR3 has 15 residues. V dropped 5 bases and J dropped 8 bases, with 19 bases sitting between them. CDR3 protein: CASSIFPSRADIQYF. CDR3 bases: TGTGCCAGCAGTATCTTCCCGAGTCGTGCGGACATTCAGTACTTC.

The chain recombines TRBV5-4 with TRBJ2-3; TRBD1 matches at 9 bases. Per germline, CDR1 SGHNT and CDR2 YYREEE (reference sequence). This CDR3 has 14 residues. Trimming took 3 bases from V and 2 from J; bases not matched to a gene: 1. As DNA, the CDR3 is TGTGCCAGCAGCTGGACAGGGGCCACAGATACGCAGTATTTT. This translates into CASSWTGATDTQYF.

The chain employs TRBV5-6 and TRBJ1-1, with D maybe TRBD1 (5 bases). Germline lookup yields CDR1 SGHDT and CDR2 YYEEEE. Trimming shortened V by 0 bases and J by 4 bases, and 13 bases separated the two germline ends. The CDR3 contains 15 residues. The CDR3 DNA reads TGTGCCAGCAGCTTGGATAACAGGAGGGCCACTGAAGCTTTCTTT. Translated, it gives CASSLDNRRATEAFF.

Here the CDR3 reads CATSRDSQALEQYF. CDR3 sequence (DNA): TGTGCCACCAGCAGAGATTCGCAGGCATTGGAGCAGTACTTC. The chain employs TRBV15 and TRBJ2-7; unclear D gene. This CDR3 contains 14 residues. Germline values: CDR1 LNHNV, CDR2 YYDKDF (reference sequence). The V and J ends lost 0 bases and 7 bases respectively, with 13 bases between them.

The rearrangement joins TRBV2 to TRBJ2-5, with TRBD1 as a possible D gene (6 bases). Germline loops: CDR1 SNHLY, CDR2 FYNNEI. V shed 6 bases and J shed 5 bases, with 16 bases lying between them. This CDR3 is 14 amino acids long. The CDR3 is CASSVGQGRETQYF. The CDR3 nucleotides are TGTGCCAGCAGCGTCGGGCAGGGGCGGGAGACCCAGTACTTC.

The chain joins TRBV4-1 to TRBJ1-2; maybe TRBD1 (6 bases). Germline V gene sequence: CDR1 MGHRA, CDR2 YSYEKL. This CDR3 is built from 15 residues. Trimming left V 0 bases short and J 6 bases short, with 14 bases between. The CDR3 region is CASSQDGGQTHGYTF. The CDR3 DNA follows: TGCGCCAGCAGCCAAGATGGAGGACAGACCCATGGCTACACCTTC.

CDR3 DNA sequence: TGTGCCAGCAGTCAACCCGGGACTAGCGGGAGAGGTGAGCAGTTCTTC. Translation gives CASSQPGTSGRGEQFF. The genes are TRBV28 and TRBJ2-1; TRBD2 aligns across 14 bases. This CDR3 has 16 residues. Trimming cost V 5 bases and J 9 bases; bases outside gene matches: 9. Germline V gives CDR1 MDHEN, CDR2 SYDVKM.

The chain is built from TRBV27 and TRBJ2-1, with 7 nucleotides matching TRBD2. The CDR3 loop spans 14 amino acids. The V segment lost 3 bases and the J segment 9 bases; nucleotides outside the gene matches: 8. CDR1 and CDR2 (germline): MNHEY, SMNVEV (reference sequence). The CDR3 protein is CASSFGGGSSEQFF. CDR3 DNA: TGTGCCAGCAGTTTTGGGGGGGGGAGTAGTGAGCAGTTCTTC.

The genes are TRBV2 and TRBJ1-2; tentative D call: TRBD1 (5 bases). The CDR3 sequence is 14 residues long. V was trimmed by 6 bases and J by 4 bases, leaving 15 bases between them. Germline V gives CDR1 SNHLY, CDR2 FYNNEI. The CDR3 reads CASRGPGGFYGYTF. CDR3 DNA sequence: TGTGCCAGCAGGGGACCGGGAGGGTTCTATGGCTACACCTTC.

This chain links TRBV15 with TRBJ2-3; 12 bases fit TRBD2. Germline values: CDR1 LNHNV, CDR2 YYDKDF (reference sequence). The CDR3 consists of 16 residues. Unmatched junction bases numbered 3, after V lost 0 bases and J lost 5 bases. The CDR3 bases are TGTGCCACCAGCAGAGACCGACTAGCGGGAGAAGATACGCAGTATTTT. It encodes CATSRDRLAGEDTQYF. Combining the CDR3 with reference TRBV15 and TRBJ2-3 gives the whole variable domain DAMVIQNPRYQVTQFGKPVTLSCSQTLNHNVMYWYQQKSSQAPKLLFHYYDKDFNNEADTPDNFQSRRPNTSFCFLDIRSPGLGDTAMYLCATSRDRLAGEDTQYFGPGTRLTVL.